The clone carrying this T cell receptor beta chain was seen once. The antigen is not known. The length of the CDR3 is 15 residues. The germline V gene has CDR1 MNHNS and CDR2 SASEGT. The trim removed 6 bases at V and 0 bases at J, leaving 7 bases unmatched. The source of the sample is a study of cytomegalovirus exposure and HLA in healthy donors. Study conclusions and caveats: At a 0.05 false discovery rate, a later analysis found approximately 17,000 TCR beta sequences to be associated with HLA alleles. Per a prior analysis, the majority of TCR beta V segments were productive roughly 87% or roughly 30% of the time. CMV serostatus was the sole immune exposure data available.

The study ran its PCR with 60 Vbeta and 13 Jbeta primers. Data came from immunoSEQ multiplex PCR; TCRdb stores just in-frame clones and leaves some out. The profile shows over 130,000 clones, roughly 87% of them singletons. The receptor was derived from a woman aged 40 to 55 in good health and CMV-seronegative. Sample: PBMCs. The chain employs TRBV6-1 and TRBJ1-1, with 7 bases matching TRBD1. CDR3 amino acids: CASRRTGGMNTEAFF. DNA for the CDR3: TGTGCCAGCAGAAGGACAGGAGGAATGAACACTGAAGCTTTCTTT.